The entry that follows covers one T cell receptor (beta chain) sequence. A multiplex PCR was run with 60 Vbeta primers and 13 Jbeta primers. Repertoires were generated with immunoSEQ multiplex PCR, while TCRdb's copy carries only in-frame clones and drops some. The table shows about 180,000 clones, with about four fifths occurring only once. The sample is drawn from a study of cytomegalovirus exposure and HLA in healthy donors. CDR1 is SGHNT and CDR2 is YENEEA in the germline V gene. V dropped 4 bases and J dropped 2; count of bases not matched to a gene: 6. This CDR3 is built from 16 residues. The sequence was obtained from a male donor in good health and CMV-seronegative. This chain uses TRBV11-3 with TRBJ2-7, with 12 bases that match TRBD1. Specimen: PBMCs. The DNA of the CDR3 is TGTGCCAGCAGCTCAGGGGGGACAGGGGGCACCTACGAGCAGTACTTC. As protein: CASSSGGTGGTYEQYF. The complete variable domain, with remaining parts taken from reference TRBV11-3 and TRBJ2-7, reads EAGVVQSPRYKIIEKKQPVAFWCNPISGHNTLYWYLQNLGQGPELLIRYENEEAVDDSQLPKDRFSAERLKGVDSTLKIQPAELGDSAVYLCASSSGGTGGTYEQYFGPGTRLTVT.